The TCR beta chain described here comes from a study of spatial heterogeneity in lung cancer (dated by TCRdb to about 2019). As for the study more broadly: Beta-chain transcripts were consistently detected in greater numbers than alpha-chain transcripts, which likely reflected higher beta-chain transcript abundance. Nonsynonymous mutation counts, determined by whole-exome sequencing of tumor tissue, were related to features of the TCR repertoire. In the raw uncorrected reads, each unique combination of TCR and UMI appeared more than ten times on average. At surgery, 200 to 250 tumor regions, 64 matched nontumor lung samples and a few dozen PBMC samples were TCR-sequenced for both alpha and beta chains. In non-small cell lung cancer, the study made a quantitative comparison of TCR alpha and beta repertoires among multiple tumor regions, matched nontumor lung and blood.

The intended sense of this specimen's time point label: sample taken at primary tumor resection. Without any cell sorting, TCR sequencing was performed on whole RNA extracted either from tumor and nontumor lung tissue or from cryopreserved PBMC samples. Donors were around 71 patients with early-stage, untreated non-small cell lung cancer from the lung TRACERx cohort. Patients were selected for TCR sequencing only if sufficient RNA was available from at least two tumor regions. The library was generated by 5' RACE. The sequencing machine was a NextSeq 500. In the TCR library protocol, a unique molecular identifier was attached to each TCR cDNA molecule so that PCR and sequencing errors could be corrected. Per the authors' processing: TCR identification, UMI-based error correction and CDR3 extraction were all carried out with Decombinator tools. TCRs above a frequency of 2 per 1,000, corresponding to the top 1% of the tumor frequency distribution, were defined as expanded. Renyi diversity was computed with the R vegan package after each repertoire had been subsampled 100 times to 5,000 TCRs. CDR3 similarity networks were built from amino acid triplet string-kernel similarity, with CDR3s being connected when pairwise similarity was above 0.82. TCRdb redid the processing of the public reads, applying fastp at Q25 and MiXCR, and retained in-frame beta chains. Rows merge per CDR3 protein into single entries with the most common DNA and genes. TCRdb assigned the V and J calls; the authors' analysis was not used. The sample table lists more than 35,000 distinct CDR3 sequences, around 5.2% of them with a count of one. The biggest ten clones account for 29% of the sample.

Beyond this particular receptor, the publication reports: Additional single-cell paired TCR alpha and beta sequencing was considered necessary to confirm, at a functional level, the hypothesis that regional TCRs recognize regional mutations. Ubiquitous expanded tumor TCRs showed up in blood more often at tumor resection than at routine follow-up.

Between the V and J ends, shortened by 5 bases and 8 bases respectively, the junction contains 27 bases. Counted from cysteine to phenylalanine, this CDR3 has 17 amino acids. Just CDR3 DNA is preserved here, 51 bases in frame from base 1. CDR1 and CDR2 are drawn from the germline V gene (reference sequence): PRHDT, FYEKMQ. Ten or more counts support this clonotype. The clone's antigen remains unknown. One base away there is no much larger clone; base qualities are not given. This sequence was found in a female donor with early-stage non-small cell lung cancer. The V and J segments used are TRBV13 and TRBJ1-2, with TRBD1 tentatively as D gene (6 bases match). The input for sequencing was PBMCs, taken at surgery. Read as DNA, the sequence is TGTGCCAGCAGCCCGGGTCTAACCAGGGGCAGGAGGGACGGCTACACCTTC. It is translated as CASSPGLTRGRRDGYTF.